Sequencing of this T cell receptor beta chain was carried out in a study of blood T cell repertoires in COVID-19. On the study more broadly: There were acute and convalescent COVID-19 samples, and they came from the United States, Italy and Spain. Sample material is recorded as cDNA or gDNA derived from T cells, B-cell-depleted T cells, or PBMCs.

Authors' analysis steps: Counts of nucleated cells, estimated from reference gene primer amplification, were obtained. Method: immunoSEQ multiplex PCR; TCRdb's copy keeps in-frame clones and lacks some. V, J and clone size were drawn from that table, and D and trimming were deduced from the DNA. The table records nearly 250,000 clones, 82% of them present only once. The CDR3 totals 14 residues. CDR1 is SGHTA and CDR2 is FQGNSA in the germline V gene. V gave up 1 base and J gave up 0 bases, with 6 bases separating them. The V gene is TRBV7-2, the J gene TRBJ1-1; D is ambiguous. The material sequenced was peripheral blood. The clonotype originates from a woman older than 75 with acute or convalescent COVID-19. Here the CDR3 reads CASSLGYMNTEAFF. CDR3 DNA: TGTGCCAGCAGCTTAGGTTATATGAACACTGAAGCTTTCTTT.